This is a list of T cell receptor beta chains from one sample in a study of T-cell reconstitution after alpha-beta-depleted transplantation in children. A single record per CDR3 protein comes from TCRdb applying MiXCR to the PCR reads. The sample records approximately 400,000 distinct CDR3 sequences, roughly a tenth being singletons. The sequencing used PBMCs from the stem cell graft donor, collected from the stem cell graft. Source of these receptors: a human donor who donated a stem cell graft to a child with acute myeloid leukemia. Both conserved end residues are part of each CDR3. The order of the fields is CDR3 protein, CDR3 DNA, D gene, J gene, V gene, clone size. D genes are given only for firm matches. A clone size is listed for some rows: how often the clone was seen (once, few, many), or a class if it is expanded.

CSASARGQAREKLFF	TGCAGTGCTAGCGCACGGGGGCAGGCGCGGGAAAAACTGTTTTTT	NA	TRBJ1-4	TRBV20-1	NA
CSARRGGDSYNEQFF	TGCAGTGCTAGAAGGGGGGGAGACTCCTACAATGAGCAGTTCTTC	NA	TRBJ2-1	TRBV20-1	NA
CASSKGREGIEQYF	TGTGCCAGCAGCAAGGGTCGGGAGGGGATCGAGCAGTACTTC	NA	TRBJ2-7	TRBV21-1	many
CASSFRQGAITEAFF	TGCGCCAGCAGCTTCAGACAGGGGGCGATCACTGAAGCTTTCTTT	TRBD1	TRBJ1-1	TRBV5-1	NA
CSASGKLAGANEQFF	TGCAGTGCTAGCGGGAAATTGGCGGGAGCAAATGAGCAGTTCTTC	TRBD2	TRBJ2-1	TRBV20-1	few
CASSAPGTSGGYEQFF	TGTGCCAGCAGCGCGCCAGGGACTAGCGGGGGCTATGAGCAGTTCTTC	TRBD2	TRBJ2-1	TRBV6-1	NA
CSVGTGWESQYF	TGCAGCGTCGGGACAGGGTGGGAGAGCCAGTACTTC	TRBD1	TRBJ2-5	TRBV29-1	many
CASSAGQGRGPQHF	TGTGCCAGCAGCGCCGGACAGGGCAGGGGGCCCCAGCATTTT	TRBD1	TRBJ1-5	TRBV12-3/TRBV12-4	many
CASSFGSYYEQYF	TGCGCCAGCAGCTTCGGGTCTTACTACGAGCAGTACTTC	NA	TRBJ2-7	TRBV5-1	few
CASSWTGAPGGNEQFF	TGCGCCAGCAGCTGGACAGGGGCTCCCGGGGGCAATGAGCAGTTCTTC	TRBD1	TRBJ2-1	TRBV5-1	few
CASTPGAADGYTF	TGTGCCAGCACCCCCGGGGCCGCTGATGGCTACACCTTC	NA	TRBJ1-2	TRBV2	few
CASSYRLGNRGGANALTF	TGTGCCAGCAGTTACAGGTTGGGGAACCGTGGTGGGGCCAACGCCCTGACTTTC	NA	TRBJ2-6	TRBV6-5	NA
CSARKTNEQFF	TGCAGTGCTAGGAAGACTAATGAGCAGTTCTTC	NA	TRBJ2-1	TRBV20-1	few
CASSLAGNQPQHF	TGTGCCAGCAGTTTAGCAGGAAATCAGCCCCAGCATTTT	NA	TRBJ1-5	TRBV12-3/TRBV12-4	many
CASSLRRGTPNTEAFF	TGTGCCAGCAGCTTACGTCGGGGCACACCGAACACTGAAGCTTTCTTT	NA	TRBJ1-1	TRBV11-2	many
CSARDPASGSYNEQFF	TGCAGTGCTAGAGATCCGGCTAGCGGGAGTTATAATGAGCAGTTCTTC	TRBD2	TRBJ2-1	TRBV20-1	few
CASSFPDRYNQPQHF	TGTGCCAGCAGTTTCCCGGACAGGTACAATCAGCCCCAGCATTTT	TRBD1	TRBJ1-5	TRBV12-3/TRBV12-4	few
CASSSQGRGETQYF	TGTGCCAGCAGCAGCCAGGGGAGAGGAGAGACCCAGTACTTC	NA	TRBJ2-5	TRBV11-2	few
CASSFPGQHQPQHF	TGTGCCAGCAGCTTTCCGGGACAACATCAGCCCCAGCATTTT	NA	TRBJ1-5	TRBV7-8	NA
CASSYKTGTGFDLPQHF	TGTGCCAGCAGTTACAAAACCGGGACAGGGTTTGACTTGCCCCAGCATTTT	TRBD1	TRBJ1-5	TRBV6-5	few
CASRERGGNTGELFF	TGTGCCAGCAGGGAGCGGGGGGGCAACACCGGGGAGCTGTTTTTT	TRBD2	TRBJ2-2	TRBV6-1	NA
CASSVGGAIYEQYF	TGTGCCAGCAGTGTTGGGGGGGCCATCTACGAGCAGTACTTC	NA	TRBJ2-7	TRBV25-1	NA
CSARGATAGAYSDTQYF	TGCAGTGCTAGAGGGGCTACGGCGGGGGCGTATTCAGATACGCAGTATTTT	NA	TRBJ2-3	TRBV20-1	NA
CASRNAPVGGFSLHTEAFF	TGTGCCAGTAGAAATGCCCCGGTGGGGGGCTTTTCTTTGCACACTGAAGCTTTCTTT	NA	TRBJ1-1	TRBV19	few
CSARDRYSGRLNTGELFF	TGCAGTGCTAGAGATCGTTATAGCGGGAGGTTAAACACCGGGGAGCTGTTTTTT	TRBD2	TRBJ2-2	TRBV20-1	NA
CASSRRGGDRVQETQYF	TGTGCCAGCTCACGACGAGGAGGAGACAGGGTCCAAGAGACCCAGTACTTC	TRBD1	TRBJ2-5	TRBV18	NA
CAIRDRDKLNYGYTF	TGTGCCATCAGAGACCGCGACAAACTTAACTATGGCTACACCTTC	NA	TRBJ1-2	TRBV10-3	many
CASSLGAGVEYF	TGTGCCAGCAGCCTAGGGGCGGGAGTAGAGTACTTC	TRBD2	TRBJ2-5	TRBV11-2	NA
CASSPRHHSGELFF	TGCGCCAGCAGCCCGCGACACCATTCGGGGGAGCTGTTTTTT	NA	TRBJ2-2	TRBV5-1	NA
CSVVAETQYF	TGCAGCGTTGTAGCTGAGACCCAGTACTTC	NA	TRBJ2-5	TRBV29-1	few
CASSSTSGGFTGELFF	TGTGCCAGCAGCTCGACTAGCGGGGGGTTTACCGGGGAGCTGTTTTTT	TRBD2	TRBJ2-2	TRBV5-5	few
CASKQRGGQQQFF	TGCGCCAGCAAACAGCGGGGGGGCCAGCAGCAGTTCTTC	TRBD2	TRBJ2-1	TRBV10-2	few
CASSPGQMLDYTF	TGTGCCAGCAGCCCCGGACAGATGCTTGACTACACCTTC	NA	TRBJ1-2	TRBV7-2	few
CAISSTQGSGDEQFF	TGTGCCATCAGTTCCACCCAGGGTTCCGGGGATGAGCAGTTCTTC	NA	TRBJ2-1	TRBV10-3	NA
CASRKGQGSMADTQYF	TGTGCCAGCAGAAAAGGACAGGGGTCAATGGCAGATACGCAGTATTTT	TRBD1	TRBJ2-3	TRBV12-3/TRBV12-4	many
CASRGGGGNQPQHF	TGTGCCAGCAGAGGAGGGGGGGGCAATCAGCCCCAGCATTTT	NA	TRBJ1-5	TRBV6-2/TRBV6-3	NA
CASSLRVAGSYEQYF	TGTGCCAGCAGCTTAAGGGTGGCTGGCTCCTACGAGCAGTACTTC	NA	TRBJ2-7	TRBV7-2	NA
CSAITGYEQFF	TGCAGTGCTATAACCGGCTATGAGCAGTTCTTC	NA	TRBJ2-1	TRBV20-1	few
CASSLAGGVSNEQFF	TGTGCCAGCTCCCTAGCGGGAGGCGTTTCGAATGAGCAGTTCTTC	TRBD2	TRBJ2-1	TRBV11-3	many
CASSVSRDQQYF	TGTGCCAGCAGTGTATCTCGGGACCAGCAGTACTTC	NA	TRBJ2-7	TRBV6-1	NA
CASSLDYGGGETQYF	TGTGCCAGCAGCTTAGATTATGGGGGAGGCGAGACCCAGTACTTC	NA	TRBJ2-5	TRBV11-2	NA
CASKRRLAAGGLGKNIQYF	TGTGCCAGCAAAAGAAGGTTAGCGGCAGGAGGACTCGGCAAAAACATTCAGTACTTC	NA	TRBJ2-4	TRBV2	NA
CASSLTTGIFGELFF	TGCGCCAGCAGCTTGACGACAGGGATTTTCGGGGAGCTGTTTTTT	TRBD1	TRBJ2-2	TRBV5-1	many
CSVRDRSTTNEKLFF	TGCAGCGTTCGTGATAGGTCGACAACTAATGAAAAACTGTTTTTT	NA	TRBJ1-4	TRBV29-1	NA
CASSFDRYADTQYF	TGTGCCAGCAGCTTTGACCGATATGCCGATACGCAGTATTTT	NA	TRBJ2-3	TRBV7-2	NA
CASSPTLPLTNTGELFF	TGTGCCAGCAGCCCGACGCTGCCTCTCACCAACACCGGGGAGCTGTTTTTT	NA	TRBJ2-2	TRBV12-3/TRBV12-4	few
CASSLTGQGVLETQYF	TGTGCCAGCAGCTTAACGGGACAGGGGGTTTTGGAGACCCAGTACTTC	TRBD1	TRBJ2-5	TRBV7-3	NA
CAWSVTRSWETQYF	TGTGCCTGGAGTGTCACAAGGAGTTGGGAGACCCAGTACTTC	NA	TRBJ2-5	TRBV30	few
CASSYSYYGRDEQFF	TGTGCCAGCAGTTACTCATATTACGGGAGGGATGAGCAGTTCTTC	TRBD2	TRBJ2-1	TRBV6-5	NA
CASSQDLGWRAGGEQYF	TGCGCCAGCAGCCAAGACTTGGGATGGAGGGCGGGAGGCGAGCAGTACTTC	TRBD2	TRBJ2-7	TRBV4-3	NA
CASSYSFAKIYNEQFF	TGTGCCAGCAGTTACTCATTTGCTAAGATCTACAATGAGCAGTTCTTC	NA	TRBJ2-1	TRBV6-5	NA
CASSQGVGTDTQYF	TGTGCTAGCAGCCAGGGGGTGGGCACAGATACGCAGTATTTT	TRBD1	TRBJ2-3	TRBV7-7	NA
CSVESGGYEQYF	TGCAGCGTTGAAAGTGGGGGCTACGAGCAGTACTTC	NA	TRBJ2-7	TRBV29-1	NA
CASSSQVAGLLNEQFF	TGTGCCAGCAGCTCCCAGGTAGCGGGTTTGTTGAATGAGCAGTTCTTC	TRBD2	TRBJ2-1	TRBV7-2	NA
CASSQVAWGEQYF	TGTGCCAGCAGCCAAGTGGCCTGGGGCGAGCAGTACTTC	NA	TRBJ2-7	TRBV14	many